This is a list of T cell receptor beta chains from one sample in a study of T-cell memory formation after mild COVID-19. TCRdb reprocessed the 5' RACE reads via MiXCR and lists one record per CDR3 protein. The profile shows a few hundred thousand distinct CDR3 sequences, 20% to 25% of them singletons. The sample was PBMCs or a T cell subset sorted from them (not recorded which). The receptors here all came from an adult woman who had mild COVID-19 (a few samples of this study predate the infection). Cell type and time point are not known. Each CDR3 is given with its conserved first and last residue. D genes are given only for firm matches. Rows give clone size only sometimes, using once, few, many, or a class for an expanded clone.

TGCGCCAGCAGCCAAGATTGGGGCGGGACAGGGGGGTCACCCCTCCACTTT | CASSQDWGGTGGSPLHF | TRBJ1-6 | TRBD1 | TRBV4-1 | NA
TGCAGTGCTAGACCCGTAGGGGGGGACCAAGAGACCCAGTACTTC | CSARPVGGDQETQYF | TRBJ2-5 | NA | TRBV20-1 | NA
TGTGCCAGCAGTCGACCGGGCGCCTATAATTCACCCCTCCACTTT | CASSRPGAYNSPLHF | TRBJ1-6 | NA | TRBV12-3/TRBV12-4 | few
TGTGCCAGCAGCCAGGGGGGGTCTAGCGGGAGGTTAAGGAGGTCCTACGAGCAGTACTTC | CASSQGGSSGRLRRSYEQYF | TRBJ2-7 | TRBD2 | TRBV11-2 | NA
TGTGCCAGCAGCCTCCCGCCGGGACACCGCTCTGGAAACACCATATATTTT | CASSLPPGHRSGNTIYF | TRBJ1-3 | NA | TRBV7-9 | NA
TGTGCCTGGAGTGGGGGCGGGAATCAGCCCCAGCATTTT | CAWSGGGNQPQHF | TRBJ1-5 | NA | TRBV30 | NA
TGTGCCACCAGCGGGGGACAGGTGGACGAGCAGTACTTC | CATSGGQVDEQYF | TRBJ2-7 | TRBD1 | TRBV15 | NA
TGCGCCAGCAGCTTGGCGGGTCTTGGGGGCACTGAAGCTTTCTTT | CASSLAGLGGTEAFF | TRBJ1-1 | NA | TRBV5-1 | NA
TGTGCCAGCAGACCCCTTCCATCGACAGATACGCAGTATTTT | CASRPLPSTDTQYF | TRBJ2-3 | NA | TRBV6-4 | few
TGCAGTGCTACAGTCTGGGGGGGCACAGATACGCAGTATTTT | CSATVWGGTDTQYF | TRBJ2-3 | NA | TRBV20-1 | NA
TGTGCCAGCTCACCATCGGCAGGGAGCTCCTACAATGAGCAGTTCTTC | CASSPSAGSSYNEQFF | TRBJ2-1 | NA | TRBV18 | NA
TGTGCCAGCAGTTTACTAGCGGCCAAAAACATTCAGTACTTC | CASSLLAAKNIQYF | TRBJ2-4 | TRBD2 | TRBV6-2/TRBV6-3 | NA
TGTGCCAGCAGCTTAGTTGCGGGAGGGGGCGATGAGCAGTTCTTC | CASSLVAGGGDEQFF | TRBJ2-1 | TRBD2 | TRBV11-2 | NA
TGTGCCAGCAGCTTAATGATGAACACTGAAGCTTTCTTT | CASSLMMNTEAFF | TRBJ1-1 | NA | TRBV7-2 | NA
TGTGCTAGTGGTATACAGGGGGGGAGAGAGACCCAGTACTTC | CASGIQGGRETQYF | TRBJ2-5 | NA | TRBV12-5 | NA
TGTGCCAGCAGCCGCCACCGTCGGACAGGGGTTTCACCCCTCCACTTT | CASSRHRRTGVSPLHF | TRBJ1-6 | TRBD1 | TRBV6-2/TRBV6-3 | few
TGTGCCAGCAGCCGACGACAGGGGGATTCACCCCTCCACTTT | CASSRRQGDSPLHF | TRBJ1-6 | TRBD1 | TRBV4-2 | NA
TGTGCCAGCAGCCGGACTAGCCCTTACCTTAGCACAGATACGCAGTATTTT | CASSRTSPYLSTDTQYF | TRBJ2-3 | TRBD2 | TRBV7-8 | NA
TGCGCCAGCAGCCCACACCCTGAGGTAGCGGGAGTCTTGCCCTACGAGCAGTACTTC | CASSPHPEVAGVLPYEQYF | TRBJ2-7 | TRBD2 | TRBV4-1 | NA
TGTGCCAGCAGCCTCACTAGCGGGTGGACCGGGGAGCTGTTTTTT | CASSLTSGWTGELFF | TRBJ2-2 | TRBD2 | TRBV7-9 | few
TGCAGTGCTAGAGATCTAACTAGCGGGAGTTACGAGCAGTACTTC | CSARDLTSGSYEQYF | TRBJ2-7 | TRBD2 | TRBV20-1 | many
TGCAGCGTTGAAGAGGGGGCAGACCAAGAGACCCAGTACTTC | CSVEEGADQETQYF | TRBJ2-5 | NA | TRBV29-1 | few
TGTGCCAGCAGTGAAGGTGGGACAGGACGAACTGAAGCTTTCTTT | CASSEGGTGRTEAFF | TRBJ1-1 | TRBD1 | TRBV6-1 | few